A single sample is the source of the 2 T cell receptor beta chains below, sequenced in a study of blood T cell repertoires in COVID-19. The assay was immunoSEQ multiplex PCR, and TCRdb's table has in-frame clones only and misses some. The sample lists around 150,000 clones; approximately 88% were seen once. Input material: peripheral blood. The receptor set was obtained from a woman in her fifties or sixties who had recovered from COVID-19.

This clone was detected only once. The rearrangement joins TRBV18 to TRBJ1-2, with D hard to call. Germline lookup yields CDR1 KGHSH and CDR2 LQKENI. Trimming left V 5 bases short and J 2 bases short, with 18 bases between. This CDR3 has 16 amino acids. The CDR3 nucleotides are TGTGCCAGCTCATCCTCTCAGGAGGCCCTAAACTATGGCTACACCTTC. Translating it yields CASSSSQEALNYGYTF.

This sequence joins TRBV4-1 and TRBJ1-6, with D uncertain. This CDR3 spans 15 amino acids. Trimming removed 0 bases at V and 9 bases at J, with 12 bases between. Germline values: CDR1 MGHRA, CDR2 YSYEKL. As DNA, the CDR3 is TGCGCCAGCAGCCAAGATGAAGGACGGGGTTCACCCCTCCACTTT. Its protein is CASSQDEGRGSPLHF.